The entry below describes one T cell receptor beta chain. Its antigen is unknown. The data originate from a study of CXCR3-negative and CXCR3-positive naive CD8 T cells (dated by TCRdb to about 2019). For the wider study: In total, some 140 million TRB reads were obtained, which works out to roughly 1.5 +/- 0.3 million reads per library. For the TRBV-TRBJ cluster analysis, the naive subsets came from 5 or 6 donors, while the memory cells came from 3 donors. Data from ten to twelve donors, pooled across two independent experiments, went into the diversity and physicochemical repertoire analyses. Overall study outcomes, separate from this receptor: Repertoire diversity was comparably high in both naive subsets but much lower in memory CD8+ T cells. TRB CDR3s from CXCR3-positive naive cells showed higher hydrophobicity (lower Kidera factor 4), lower energy, and higher strength and volume indices than CXCR3-negative naive cells. Similar TRBV-TRBJ usage was shown by naive CXCR3-negative and CXCR3-positive cells from the same donor, whereas distinct patterns were shown by memory cells. Surface CD5, linked to self-reactivity in mice, was comparable between naive subsets; TCR interaction strength was therefore also inferred from TRB CDR3 physicochemical properties. CXCR3 expression partially decreased after cryopreservation, so most assays used freshly isolated PBMCs.

The instrument was a NextSeq 550. The Human TCR Profiling Kit (MiLaboratory) was used to make UMI-labeled 5' RACE TRB cDNA libraries. The full amount of extracted RNA was used for cDNA synthesis, and the full amount of resulting cDNA was used for PCR amplification. Libraries were prepared in parallel with an identical number of PCR cycles. The study's own analysis went as follows. With a minimum of two reads required per UMI, MIGEC and MiXCR pulled out about 50,000 +/- 10,000 unique UMI-labeled TRB cDNA molecules from each library. On average, roughly 40,000 +/- 10,000 functional in-frame TRB CDR3 nucleotide clonotypes lacking stop codons were found per library. Diversity metrics, including normalized Shannon-Wiener and Chao1, were computed in VDJtools after downsampling to 5000 UMI-labeled TRB molecules per sample. VDJtools was used to calculate clonotype-size-weighted physicochemical properties of the central five CDR3 residues, namely interaction energy, strength, volume and Kidera factor 4. TCRdb reprocessed the reads into one record per CDR3 protein sequence, lacking DNA. The V and J calls here are based on TCRdb, not the publication. For this sample, the table gives 85,000 to 90,000 distinct CDR3 sequences. The ten largest make up less than 1% of the sample.

The CDR3 contains 13 residues, cysteine and phenylalanine counted. No nucleotide data were recorded. Each CD8+ T cell subset was flow-sorted in triplicate, and some 310,000 cells per subset were placed directly into RLT lysis buffer. To exclude memory contaminants, naive CD8+ T cells were stringently defined as CD45RO-CCR7+CD27+CD95-. Standard density gradient centrifugation was used to isolate peripheral blood mononuclear cells from buffy coats. Naive CXCR3-negative and CXCR3-positive CD8+ T cells were flow-sorted using a FACSAria III. An RNeasy Mini Kit was used to extract total RNA from the sorted cells.

This clonotype originated in a human donor in good health. Some clones in this sample may be carry-over from other donors' samples. The specimen was naive CXCR3+ CD8+ T cells from blood. The sample's cell subset or site label is to be understood as: CD45RO-CCR7+CD27+CD95- naive CD8+ T cells expressing CXCR3 (TNR3+). The chain was built from TRBV12-3 or TRBV12-4 and TRBJ2-3. The CDR3 protein: CASNMVGTDTQYF.